This T cell receptor beta chain was sequenced for a study of blood T cells in healthy people across ages (dated by TCRdb to 2013 to 2016). Background for the entire study: In model experiments, roughly one uniquely barcoded TCR beta cDNA molecule per two T cells was captured by template switching. Age-related changes in TCR beta repertoire diversity were measured in the study by deep sequencing normalized with unique cDNA molecular identifiers. Donors were grouped into four age groups: young (average 16 years), middle-aged (roughly 37), aged (about 59) and long-lived (about 90). To avoid experimental bias, donors of different ages were randomly spread across the sequencing lanes. The study analyzed two additional independent replicas of 1 million unique cDNA reads from the same blood draw for two donors, one aged 18 to 30 and one aged 80 or older. Overall results and qualifications from the work: As age increased, observed TCR beta diversity per million T cells dropped in a roughly linear way, and a significant reduction was already evident by age roughly 36. Total diversity estimates from one million sequenced T cells were considered lower bounds and underestimates. There was a strong correlation between observed TCR beta diversity and the percentage of naive T cells measured by flow cytometry. Since profiling was done on bulk unsorted PBMCs, naive and antigen-experienced compartments could not be conclusively compared. The long-lived group showed more naive CD4+ T cells, fewer expanded clones and increased TCR diversity than the aged group, suggesting age selection. Because the CMV infection status of the donors was unknown, age-related changes in expanded clonotypes may potentially have been confounded.

About this clonotype: The antigen this receptor binds is unknown. Per-base quality was not reported, and no clone a single base away is much larger than it.

Donors were a few dozen systemically healthy Caucasian individuals from Russia aged roughly 6 to 90 years. Each donor gave roughly 11 milliliters of peripheral blood, drawn into EDTA-treated Vacutainer tubes. Ficoll-Paque density-gradient centrifugation was used to isolate PBMCs, with at least 6.5 million obtained per sample. Total RNA, at least 6 micrograms per sample, was extracted from PBMCs with Trizol reagent. For every donor, an aliquot of PBMCs went through flow cytometry to measure the percentages of naive CD45RAhigh/CD27high T cells. The germline ends are 13 bases apart after V is trimmed by 4 bases and J by 1 base. Reading from cysteine to phenylalanine, the CDR3 counts 15 amino acids. Only the CDR3 portion is preserved as DNA: 45 bases, with reading frame beginning at the first base. CDR1 and CDR2 (LGHNA, YNFKEQ) derive from the germline V gene. The protocol used for the library was 5' RACE. Sequencing took place on an Illumina HiSeq 2500. A second roughly 6 to 12 cycle PCR used a sample-barcoded 5' primer and a J-beta primer mix. Each TCR beta cDNA molecule received a unique molecular identifier from a template-switch 5' adaptor carrying 12 random nucleotides. Each sample yielded at least 2.5 million CDR3-containing paired-end reads. The Mint cDNA synthesis kit, primed by a TRBC-specific oligonucleotide, was used to synthesize first-strand cDNA from all RNA. Following uracil-DNA glycosylase treatment, all cDNA underwent a first 18-cycle PCR with the universal primers M1SS and BC2_uni_R. The authors' analysis ran thus. For normalization, 1 million high-quality reads, each with a distinct molecular identifier, were randomly selected from each sample. Instead of being binned into consensus sequences, reads with shared molecular identifiers were discarded. MiTCR, with a Q25 quality threshold and the strictest error-elimination algorithm, was used for CDR3 identification, clonotype clustering and error correction. A nonparametric unseen species model with Euler transformation was used to estimate a lower bound on total TCR beta diversity. TCRdb reran the public reads through fastp at Q25 and MiXCR, keeping productive beta chains. When rows share a CDR3 protein, they turn into one entry using the most common DNA and genes. The V and J calls reflect TCRdb's pipeline rather than the authors' work. The table for this sample lists roughly 800,000 distinct CDR3 sequences; roughly 64% of them were counted only once. Approximately 21% of the sample belongs to the ten largest clones.

The receptor comes from a man under 40 in good health. Sequenced input: blood. The chain is made from TRBV4-2 and TRBJ1-2; TRBD1 might be the D gene, on 5 matching bases. The CDR3 amino acid sequence is: CASSPKRDYNYGYTF. The DNA sequence is TGTGCCAGCAGCCCTAAACGGGACTATAACTATGGCTACACCTTC.